A single sample gave rise to the 29 T cell receptor beta chains below, sequenced in a study of T cell clonotyping in hematopoietic cell transplantation. The table came from immunoSEQ multiplex PCR; TCRdb's copy has only in-frame clones and leaves some out. The sample contains 9,500 to 13,000 clones, over 70% of which appear only once. The starting material was PBMCs, obtained 30 days after allogeneic stem cell transplant. The receptors stem from a female patient aged 35 to 55 who had an allogeneic stem cell transplant from a related donor, so T cells may come from the graft donor. Some clones in this sample may be carry-over from other donors' samples.

This sequence joins TRBV6-5 and TRBJ1-2; the match to TRBD1 covers 9 bases. CDR1 and CDR2 (germline): MNHEY, SVGAGI. The CDR3 runs to 15 residues. Germline trimming cut 4 bases from V and 6 bases from J; bases unmatched to any gene: 9. The DNA for the CDR3 is TGTGCCAGCAGTTCCGGACAGGGGTATATGAATGGCTACACCTTC. Residues: CASSSGQGYMNGYTF.

This clone was detected once. The J gene is TRBJ1-2, the V gene TRBV19; D is ambiguous. CDR1 and CDR2 from the germline V gene are LNHDA and SQIVND (reference sequence). This CDR3 has 14 amino acids. The V end lost 1 base, the J end lost 0 bases, and 6 bases lay between the germline ends. CDR3 nucleotide sequence: TGTGCCAGTAGTATAGGTGTATCTAACTATGGCTACACCTTC. Translation: CASSIGVSNYGYTF.

The chain joins TRBV6-5 to TRBJ2-7; D gene uncertain. This CDR3 contains 12 residues. Germline assignment: CDR1 MNHEY and CDR2 SVGAGI. The V end was cut by 8 bases, the J end by 1 base, with 9 bases between. The CDR3 spells CASASLSYEQYF. The CDR3 DNA sequence: TGTGCCAGCGCTAGTTTGTCCTACGAGCAGTACTTC.

This clone has more than one count but fewer than ten. Different DNA sequences within this sample yield the same CDR3. The rearrangement joins TRBV7-6 to TRBJ2-7, with D uncertain. V lost 4 bases, J lost 5 bases, and 9 bases lay in between. Germline CDR1 SGHVS, CDR2 FNYEAQ. This CDR3 has 12 amino acids. CDR3 loop: CASSSPGDEQYF. Written as DNA, the CDR3 is TGTGCCAGCAGCTCCCCTGGGGACGAGCAGTACTTC.

This clone is a singleton in its sample. The V call is TRBV29-1, the J call TRBJ2-1, with D maybe TRBD1 (6 bases). CDR1 is SQVTM and CDR2 is ANQGSEA in the germline V gene. Trimming took off 7 bases at V and 4 bases at J, with 14 bases between the two ends. The CDR3 totals 13 residues. CDR3: CSAQGSEYNEQFF. CDR3 DNA sequence: TGCAGCGCTCAGGGGTCGGAGTACAATGAGCAGTTCTTC.

This chain links TRBV27 with TRBJ2-7; D possibly corresponds to TRBD1 (6 bases). The CDR3 sequence is 13 residues long. CDR1 MNHEY and CDR2 SMNVEV come from the germline V gene (reference sequence). V was cut by 8 bases and J by 0 bases, with 11 bases left in between. The DNA of the CDR3 is TGTGCCAGCGGACAGTGGAGCTCCTACGAGCAGTACTTC. Residues: CASGQWSSYEQYF.

The V gene is TRBV7-9, the J gene TRBJ2-3, with D unresolved. CDR1 is SEHNR, CDR2 FQNEAQ, per germline (reference sequence). Trimming stripped 0 bases from V and 0 bases from J, with 4 bases between. This CDR3 has 14 residues. CDR3 sequence (DNA): TGTGCCAGCAGCTTAGCGGGGAGCACAGATACGCAGTATTTT. This encodes CASSLAGSTDTQYF.

The sample holds one count of this clone. The V call is TRBV25-1, the J call TRBJ2-7, with TRBD2 matching over 11 bases. V gave up 4 bases and J gave up 4 bases; unmatched junction bases: 12. The germline V gene has CDR1 MGHDK and CDR2 SYGVNS. This CDR3 is built from 17 residues. In DNA form, the CDR3 reads TGTGCCAGCAGTGGAGCTAGCGGGGGGCCGAAGGGGTACGAGCAGTACTTC. Its protein product is CASSGASGGPKGYEQYF.

This clone was seen once. This rearrangement joins TRBV27 to TRBJ2-7; 11 nucleotides line up with TRBD2. Germline-derived CDR1 and CDR2 are MNHEY and SMNVEV (reference sequence). Trimming cost V 7 bases and J 7 bases; bases outside gene matches: 6. CDR3 length: 13 amino acids. The CDR3 here is CASTFLAGGEQYF. CDR3 nucleotide sequence: TGTGCCAGCACGTTCCTAGCGGGAGGTGAGCAGTACTTC.

V gene TRBV7-9 combines with J gene TRBJ2-7; D could derive from TRBD1 or TRBD2 (6 bases each). The CDR3 consists of 16 residues. Trimming pared 1 base from V and 1 base from J, leaving 14 bases between. CDR1 is SEHNR, CDR2 FQNEAQ, per germline (reference sequence). The DNA of the CDR3 is TGTGCCAGCAGCTTAGTCGTCGGGGGCCCATCCTACGAGCAGTACTTC. It specifies CASSLVVGGPSYEQYF.

The chain uses TRBV6-6 and TRBJ2-3, with no clear D. V shed 0 bases and J shed 2 bases, with 6 bases lying between them. The CDR3 runs to 14 residues. CDR1 and CDR2 from the germline V gene are MNHNY and SVGAGI (reference sequence). The CDR3 protein is CASSYSQFTDTQYF. The CDR3 DNA follows: TGTGCCAGCAGTTACTCTCAGTTCACAGATACGCAGTATTTT.

The V and J genes are TRBV7-9 and TRBJ1-1, with TRBD1 as a possible D gene (6 bases). This CDR3 is 15 amino acids long. Germline-derived CDR1 and CDR2 are SEHNR and FQNEAQ (reference sequence). The ends were cut back, 10 bases at V and 2 bases at J, with 20 bases in the middle. In DNA, the CDR3 is TGTGCCACCCGCCTACCGACAGGAGTAAACACTGAAGCTTTCTTT. It encodes CATRLPTGVNTEAFF.

V and J are TRBV19 and TRBJ1-2; 10 nucleotides match TRBD1. The junction had 8 bases not matched to a gene; V was cut back by 6 bases and J by 4 bases. Germline V CDR1 and CDR2: LNHDA, SQIVND (reference sequence). The CDR3 spans 15 residues. The CDR3 reads CASRGTGQGLYGYTF. The CDR3 DNA reads as TGTGCCAGTAGAGGAACGGGACAGGGGCTCTATGGCTACACCTTC.

This clone was recorded only once. The V and J genes are TRBV27 and TRBJ1-1; D gene ambiguous. The CDR3 loop spans 14 amino acids. The V gene lost 9 bases and the J gene lost 1 base, with 15 bases spanning the gap. CDR1 is MNHEY and CDR2 is SMNVEV in the germline V gene (reference sequence). The DNA of the CDR3 is TGTGCCAGTTGGTTTTTTGGGCCGAACACTGAAGCTTTCTTT. Translated, it gives CASWFFGPNTEAFF.

This clone was detected a few times. The chain recombines TRBV11-3 with TRBJ2-1; TRBD2 might be the D (6 bases). The CDR3 has 15 amino acids. V lost 5 bases, J lost 9 bases, and 20 bases lay in between. CDR1 and CDR2 (germline): SGHNT, YENEEA. For the CDR3, the DNA is TGTGCCAGCAGCCAAGGAGGTGTGGGAGGCGGTGAGCAGTTCTTC. It translates to CASSQGGVGGGEQFF.

The chain combines TRBV4-2 with TRBJ1-1; a weak D match, TRBD1 (5 bases). This CDR3 comprises 15 residues. Trimming stripped 2 bases from V and 3 bases from J, with 13 bases between. From germline, CDR1 is LGHNA and CDR2 YNFKEQ. CDR3 sequence reads: CASSQPGSGDTEAFF. CDR3 coding DNA: TGTGCCAGCAGCCAACCAGGGTCGGGCGACACTGAAGCTTTCTTT.

The chain joins TRBV30 to TRBJ2-1; 14 nucleotides agree with TRBD2. CDR3 size: 14 residues. Per germline, CDR1 GTSNPN and CDR2 SVGIG (reference sequence). V shed 8 bases, J shed 6 bases, and the junction held 6 bases outside the gene matches. The CDR3 spells CAQGGTSGSNEQFF. For the CDR3, the DNA is TGTGCCCAGGGTGGGACTAGCGGGAGCAATGAGCAGTTCTTC.

This clone occurred a few times. This chain uses TRBV19 with TRBJ1-2; D remains ambiguous. V was trimmed by 9 bases and J by 8 bases, leaving 19 bases between them. Germline CDR1 and CDR2: LNHDA and SQIVND (reference sequence). The CDR3 is made up of 13 amino acids. The CDR3 reads CASHGMGFGGYTF. The CDR3 DNA reads TGTGCCAGCCACGGAATGGGGTTCGGGGGCTACACCTTC.

This clone was seen only a few times. V usage is TRBV5-1 and J usage is TRBJ2-7; weak D call: TRBD2 (6 bases). CDR1 is SGHRS, CDR2 YFSETQ, per germline. This CDR3 is built from 13 residues. The V gene lost 3 bases and the J gene lost 0 bases, with 7 bases spanning the gap. The CDR3 region is CASSWDSSYEQYF. CDR3 bases: TGCGCCAGCAGCTGGGACTCCTCCTACGAGCAGTACTTC.

This clone has only one observation. V usage is TRBV5-4 and J usage is TRBJ2-5; tentatively, D is TRBD2 (5 bases). The germline V gene has CDR1 SGHNT and CDR2 YYREEE (reference sequence). The CDR3 consists of 13 residues. Trimming removed 5 bases at V and 5 bases at J, with 13 bases between. CDR3 bases: TGTGCCAGCAGTCCCGAGGGCCGGGAGACCCAGTACTTC. It yields the protein CASSPEGRETQYF. The complete variable domain, with remaining parts taken from reference TRBV5-4 and TRBJ2-5, reads ETGVTQSPTHLIKTRGQQVTLRCSSQSGHNTVSWYQQALGQGPQFIFQYYREEENGRGNFPPRFSGLQFPNYSSELNVNALELDDSALYLCASSPEGRETQYFGPGTRLLVL.

This chain links TRBV4-3 with TRBJ2-4; 7 bases line up with TRBD1. CDR1 and CDR2 from the germline V gene are LGHNA and YSLEER. The V gene end was trimmed by 3 bases and the J gene end by 8 bases; junction bases not matched to a gene: 10. The CDR3 consists of 15 residues. The CDR3 is CASSQDTGQLDIQYF. The CDR3 coding sequence is TGCGCCAGCAGCCAGGATACGGGACAGTTAGACATTCAGTACTTC.

V usage is TRBV29-1 and J usage is TRBJ1-1; 7 bases map to TRBD1. Germline V gives CDR1 SQVTM, CDR2 ANQGSEA. V lost 7 bases, J lost 3 bases, and 8 bases stayed unmatched. This CDR3 contains 13 residues. CDR3 DNA: TGCAGCGCCCTGACAGGGACGGACACTGAAGCTTTCTTT. Its translation is CSALTGTDTEAFF.

The genes are TRBV5-6 and TRBJ1-1; 8 bases fit TRBD1. The CDR3 sequence is 14 residues long. V trimming: 4 bases; J trimming: 6 bases; junction bases outside the gene matches: 8. Germline V gene sequence: CDR1 SGHDT, CDR2 YYEEEE. The CDR3, as DNA: TGTGCCAGCAGCCGGGACAGGCCCAGCTCTGAAGCTTTCTTT. Protein sequence: CASSRDRPSSEAFF.

The V call is TRBV12-5, the J call TRBJ2-6; 7 positions match TRBD2. CDR3 length: 18 amino acids. Trimming took 8 bases from V and 1 from J; bases not matched to a gene: 14. In germline, CDR1 is LGHNT, CDR2 FRNRAP. CDR3 nucleotides: TGTGCTAGTTCCCCCGATGGTAGCGGGCTGTCTGGGGCCAACGTCCTGACTTTC. As protein: CASSPDGSGLSGANVLTF.

The V gene is TRBV6-1, the J gene TRBJ2-3; 14 bases are a match to TRBD2. CDR1 and CDR2 from the germline V gene are MNHNS and SASEGT. The CDR3 has 14 amino acids. J gave up 6 bases and V 8 bases, and 4 bases lay outside the gene matches. The CDR3 nucleotides read TGTGCCAGCGGGACTAGCGGGAGTCTTGATACGCAGTATTTT. Its protein product is CASGTSGSLDTQYF.

With regard to this clone: The junction does not match germline at one end; this may be a read error. J is TRBJ2-7 and V is TRBV28, with D perhaps matching TRBD1 or TRBD2 (5 bases each). Germline CDR1 is MDHEN and CDR2 is SYDVKM. The CDR3 consists of 11 residues. The CDR3 loop reads CASSPGRLRHF. CDR3 in DNA: TGTGCCAGCAGTCCGGGACGCCTCAGACACTTC.

The J gene is TRBJ2-2, the V gene TRBV9, with TRBD1 matching 8 bases. The CDR3 is 11 residues long. The V and J ends lost 8 bases and 11 bases, in that order; junction bases with no gene match: 5. Germline CDR1 is SGDLS and CDR2 is YYNGEE. CDR3 protein: CARTDRVELFF. As DNA, the CDR3 is TGTGCCAGGACGGACAGGGTCGAGCTGTTTTTT. The full variable domain, its missing parts supplied by reference TRBV9 and TRBJ2-2, is DSGVTQTPKHLITATGQRVTLRCSPRSGDLSVYWYQQSLDQGLQFLIQYYNGEERAKGNILERFSAQQFPDLHSELNLSSLELGDSALYFCARTDRVELFFGEGSRLTVL.

The J gene is TRBJ1-3, the V gene TRBV11-2; D is possibly TRBD1 (5 bases). The length of the CDR3 is 15 residues. Per germline, CDR1 SGHAT and CDR2 FQNNGV. V gave up 2 bases and J gave up 2 bases, with 10 bases separating them. The DNA for the CDR3 is TGTGCCAGCAGCTTATCTAAGGGGACTGGAAACACCATATATTTT. Its protein is CASSLSKGTGNTIYF.

The V call is TRBV19, the J call TRBJ2-1; a weak D match, TRBD2 (6 bases). The V gene lost 7 bases and the J gene lost 7 bases, with 23 bases spanning the gap. CDR1 LNHDA and CDR2 SQIVND come from the germline V gene (reference sequence). CDR3 size: 16 residues. This CDR3 reads CASTLRRGRGWNEQFF. The CDR3 nucleotides read TGTGCCAGTACCCTTAGGAGGGGTAGGGGTTGGAATGAGCAGTTCTTC. The full variable domain, rest sourced from reference TRBV19 and TRBJ2-1, is DGGITQSPKYLFRKEGQNVTLSCEQNLNHDAMYWYRQDPGQGLRLIYYSQIVNDFQKGDIAEGYSVSREKKESFPLTVTSAQKNPTAFYLCASTLRRGRGWNEQFFGPGTRLTVL.